This passage covers 13 T cell receptor beta chains from one sample sequenced in a study of OX40 agonist ivuxolimab in advanced cancers. Only in-frame clones appear in the TCRdb table, and some are missing; sequencing was by immunoSEQ multiplex PCR. The profile covers about 50,000 clones, with roughly 90% appearing a single time and roughly 5% taken by the ten largest. Sequenced material: CD4+ or CD8+ T cells sorted from blood, taken in a trial of the OX40 agonist ivuxolimab. These receptors all come from an adult with an advanced solid tumor such as melanoma, head and neck, liver or kidney cancer.

The chain couples TRBV19 to TRBJ2-2; weak D call: TRBD1 (5 bases). Germline V lookup: CDR1 LNHDA, CDR2 SQIVND (reference sequence). Trimming removed 9 bases from V and 3 bases from J, with 17 bases in between. There are 15 residues in the CDR3. This CDR3 is CASSLQGLYTGELFF. In DNA, the CDR3 is TGTGCCAGCAGCCTCCAGGGTTTGTACACCGGGGAGCTGTTTTTT.

The chain has TRBV7-9 and TRBJ2-1; 10 bases align to TRBD1. V lost 4 bases to trimming and J lost 9 bases; unmatched junction nucleotides: 9. This CDR3 has 15 residues. From germline, CDR1 is SEHNR and CDR2 FQNEAQ (reference sequence). The CDR3 DNA is TGTGCCAGCAGCTCGACCGGGACAGGGGTGGGTGAGCAGTTCTTC. Residues: CASSSTGTGVGEQFF. Full variable domain (outside the CDR3, taken from reference TRBV7-9 and TRBJ2-1): DTGVSQNPRHKITKRGQNVTFRCDPISEHNRLYWYRQTLGQGPEFLTYFQNEAQLEKSRLLSDRFSAERPKGSFSTLEIQRTEQGDSAMYLCASSSTGTGVGEQFFGPGTRLTVL.

The J gene is TRBJ2-5, the V gene TRBV27; a possible D gene is TRBD1 (6 bases). Trimming cost V 7 bases and J 2 bases, with 23 bases left between them. This CDR3 comprises 17 residues. In germline, CDR1 is MNHEY, CDR2 SMNVEV (reference sequence). CDR3 bases: TGTGCCAGCACGACAGGTCTGGGGCAGGGGCGGCAAGAGACCCAGTACTTC. Its translation: CASTTGLGQGRQETQYF.

CDR3 amino acids: CAIRGVGGTTYEQYF. CDR3 coding DNA: TGTGCCATCAGGGGGGTTGGGGGGACAACCTACGAGCAGTACTTC. The V and J genes are TRBV10-3 and TRBJ2-7; TRBD1 or TRBD2 may be the D gene (6 bases each). Germline CDR1 and CDR2: ENHRY and SYGVKD. V lost 6 bases to trimming and J lost 2 bases, with 17 bases between them. This CDR3 is built from 15 residues.

J is TRBJ1-2 and V is TRBV4-2; perhaps TRBD1 as D (6 bases). Germline values: CDR1 LGHNA, CDR2 YNFKEQ. V shed 5 bases and J shed 8 bases, with 12 bases lying between them. The CDR3 covers 12 residues. The CDR3 bases are TGTGCCAGCAGCTCACAGGGTTCGGGCTACACCTTC. It codes for CASSSQGSGYTF.

This clone was seen only a few times. This chain links TRBV7-9 with TRBJ2-5; D not resolved. CDR3 size: 14 residues. V was clipped by 1 base and J by 5 bases, with 11 bases between them. Germline CDR1 and CDR2: SEHNR and FQNEAQ (reference sequence). The CDR3 loop reads CASSLVDRPETQYF. The CDR3 nucleotides read TGTGCCAGCAGCTTAGTGGACCGCCCGGAGACCCAGTACTTC. Variable domain in full (rest from reference TRBV7-9 and TRBJ2-5): DTGVSQNPRHKITKRGQNVTFRCDPISEHNRLYWYRQTLGQGPEFLTYFQNEAQLEKSRLLSDRFSAERPKGSFSTLEIQRTEQGDSAMYLCASSLVDRPETQYFGPGTRLLVL.

The DNA for the CDR3 is TGTGCCAGCAGTTTAGTGGGGAAGAGCACAGATACGCAGTATTTT. Encoded protein: CASSLVGKSTDTQYF. The genes are TRBV28 and TRBJ2-3; D unresolved. V lost 2 bases to trimming and J lost 0 bases, with 9 bases between them. The CDR3 has 15 amino acids. Looked up from germline, CDR1 is MDHEN and CDR2 is SYDVKM.

The V gene is TRBV9, the J gene TRBJ2-3; possibly TRBD2 for D (6 bases). Germline V CDR1 and CDR2: SGDLS, YYNGEE. Trimming left V 4 bases short and J 1 base short, with 16 bases between. There are 16 residues in the CDR3. DNA for the CDR3: TGTGCCAGCAGCCCCCAGGCCGGAGGGGGCACAGATACGCAGTATTTT. It codes for CASSPQAGGGTDTQYF.

V usage is TRBV5-4 and J usage is TRBJ1-3; possibly TRBD1 for D (5 bases). The CDR3 is 15 residues long. CDR1 and CDR2 from the germline V gene are SGHNT and YYREEE (reference sequence). Trimming stripped 0 bases from V and 3 bases from J, with 10 bases between. CDR3 residues: CASSLVGASGNTIYF. The CDR3 bases are TGTGCCAGCAGCTTGGTAGGGGCGAGTGGAAACACCATATATTTT.

The gene calls are TRBV28 and TRBJ1-2; possibly TRBD1 for D (6 bases). The V end lost 5 bases, the J end lost 7 bases, and 20 bases lay between the germline ends. This CDR3 comprises 15 residues. Germline CDR1 MDHEN, CDR2 SYDVKM. CDR3 coding DNA: TGTGCCAGCAGTCCCGAGGGCAGGGGAGTAGGTGGCTACACCTTC. Protein sequence: CASSPEGRGVGGYTF.

The V and J genes are TRBV7-2 and TRBJ1-5, with D tentatively TRBD1 (6 bases). Trimming removed 3 bases from V and 2 bases from J, with 14 bases in between. The germline gives CDR1 SGHTA, CDR2 FQGNSA. The CDR3 is 16 residues long. The CDR3 sequence: CASSFETGTGNQPQHF. The CDR3 DNA is TGTGCCAGCAGCTTCGAGACAGGTACGGGCAATCAGCCCCAGCATTTT.

The chain has TRBV11-3 and TRBJ2-6; D not certain. Germline CDR1 is SGHNT and CDR2 is YENEEA. The CDR3 is 13 amino acids. Between the trimmed V and J ends, which lost 2 bases and 2 bases, there was a span of 1 base. The CDR3 loop is CASSLPGANVLTF. CDR3 DNA: TGTGCCAGCAGCTTACCTGGGGCCAACGTCCTGACTTTC. The full variable domain, in which reference TRBV11-3 and TRBJ2-6 provide the parts outside the CDR3, is EAGVVQSPRYKIIEKKQPVAFWCNPISGHNTLYWYLQNLGQGPELLIRYENEEAVDDSQLPKDRFSAERLKGVDSTLKIQPAELGDSAVYLCASSLPGANVLTFGAGSRLTVL.

The chain combines TRBV5-1 with TRBJ1-3; 9 nucleotides agree with TRBD1. Germline-derived CDR1 and CDR2 are SGHRS and YFSETQ. This CDR3 region has 16 residues. With V trimmed by 1 base and J by 3 bases, 5 bases remained unmatched. CDR3 residues: CASSLTGGMDGNTIYF. In DNA, the CDR3 is TGCGCCAGCAGCTTGACAGGGGGCATGGATGGAAACACCATATATTTT.